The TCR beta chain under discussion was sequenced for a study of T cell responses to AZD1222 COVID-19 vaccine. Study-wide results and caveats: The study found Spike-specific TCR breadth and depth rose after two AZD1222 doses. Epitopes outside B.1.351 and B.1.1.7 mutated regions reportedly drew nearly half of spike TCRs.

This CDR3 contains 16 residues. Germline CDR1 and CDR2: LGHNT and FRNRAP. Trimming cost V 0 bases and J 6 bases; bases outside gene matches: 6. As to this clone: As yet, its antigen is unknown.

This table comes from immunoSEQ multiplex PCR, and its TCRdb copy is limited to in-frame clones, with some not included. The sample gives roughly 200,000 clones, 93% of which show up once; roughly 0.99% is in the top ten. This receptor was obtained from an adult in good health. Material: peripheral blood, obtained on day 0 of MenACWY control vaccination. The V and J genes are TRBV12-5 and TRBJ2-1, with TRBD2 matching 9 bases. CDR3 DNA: TGTGCTAGTGGTTTGGTACATTTGCGGGGGGGCAATGAGCAGTTCTTC. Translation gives CASGLVHLRGGNEQFF.